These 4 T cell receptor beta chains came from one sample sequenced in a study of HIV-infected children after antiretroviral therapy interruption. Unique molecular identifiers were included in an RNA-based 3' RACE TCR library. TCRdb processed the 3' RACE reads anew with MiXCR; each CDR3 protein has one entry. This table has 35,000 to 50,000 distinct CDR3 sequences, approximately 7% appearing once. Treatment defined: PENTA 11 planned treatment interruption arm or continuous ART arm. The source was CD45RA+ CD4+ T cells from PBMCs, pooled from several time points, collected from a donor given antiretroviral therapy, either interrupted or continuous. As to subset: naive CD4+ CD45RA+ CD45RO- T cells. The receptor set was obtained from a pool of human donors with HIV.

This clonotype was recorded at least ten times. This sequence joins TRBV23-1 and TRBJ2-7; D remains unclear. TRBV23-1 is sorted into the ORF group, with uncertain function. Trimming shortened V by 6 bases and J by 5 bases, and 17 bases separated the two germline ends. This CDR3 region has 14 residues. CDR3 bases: TGCGCCAGCAGCCAAGCCAGAAACTACAACGAGCAGTACTTC. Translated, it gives CASSQARNYNEQYF.

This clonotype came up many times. CDR3 region: CASSPLLAGGGNAQYF. CDR3 coding DNA: TGCGCCAGCAGCCCGCTACTAGCGGGGGGGGGAAATGCGCAGTATTTT. The chain uses TRBV5-1 and TRBJ2-3; 13 bases align to TRBD2. This CDR3 comprises 16 residues. Germline lookup yields CDR1 SGHRS and CDR2 YFSETQ. J gave up 10 bases and V 4 bases, and 12 bases lay outside the gene matches. Drawing the rest from reference TRBV5-1 and TRBJ2-3, the complete variable domain is KAGVTQTPRYLIKTRGQQVTLSCSPISGHRSVSWYQQTPGQGLQFLFEYFSETQRNKGNFPGRFSGRQFSNSRSEMNVSTLELGDSALYLCASSPLLAGGGNAQYFGPGTRLTVL.

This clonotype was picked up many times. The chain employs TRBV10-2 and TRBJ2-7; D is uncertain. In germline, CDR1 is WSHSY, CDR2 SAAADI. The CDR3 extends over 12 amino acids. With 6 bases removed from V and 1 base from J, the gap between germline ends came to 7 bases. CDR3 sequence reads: CASRTESYEQYF. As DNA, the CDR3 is TGCGCCAGCAGGACGGAGTCCTACGAGCAGTACTTC.

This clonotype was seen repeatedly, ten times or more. CDR3 in DNA: TGTGCCAGCAGTTTCCGGGGGACCCAGTACTTC. Amino acids: CASSFRGTQYF. The chain links TRBV12-3 or TRBV12-4 to TRBJ2-5, with a possible D match to TRBD2 (5 bases). Between the trimmed V and J ends, which lost 3 bases and 7 bases, there was a span of 6 bases. The CDR3 loop spans 11 amino acids.